These T cell receptor beta chains were read from a single sample in a study of T cell changes during pregnancy in multiple sclerosis. Sequencing was performed with immunoSEQ multiplex PCR; in TCRdb, only in-frame clones are kept and a portion is missing. In the table there are fewer than 35,000 clones, nearly 90% of which are singletons. Specimen: CD4+ T cells from peripheral blood mononuclear cells, collected in the third trimester of pregnancy. The source of these receptors is a female donor in good health, enrolled as a control in a pregnancy study. CDR3s include the opening cysteine and the closing phenylalanine or tryptophan. The D gene is left open where the match is weak. Rows give clone size only sometimes, using once, few, many, or a class for an expanded clone.

V	J	D	size	DNA	CDR3
TRBV7-2	TRBJ2-3	TRBD2	NA	TGTGCCAGCAGCTCGACTAGCGGATTACGCACAGATACGCAGTATTTT	CASSSTSGLRTDTQYF
TRBV13	TRBJ1-1	NA	NA	TGTGCCAGCAGCTTCGGTGCCTTGAACACTGAAGCTTTCTTT	CASSFGALNTEAFF
TRBV29-1	TRBJ2-3	TRBD2	NA	TGCAGCGGTGTCCGGCGGGGGGTTGGCACAGATACGCAGTATTTT	CSGVRRGVGTDTQYF
TRBV5-4	TRBJ2-1	NA	NA	TGTGCCAGCAGCCTGATTGGGGGAGGTGAGCAGTTCTTC	CASSLIGGGEQFF
TRBV5-1	TRBJ2-1	TRBD2	NA	TGCGCCAGCAGCCCTGGACTAGCGGGGGCCAATGAGCAGTTCTTC	CASSPGLAGANEQFF
TRBV30	TRBJ1-1	NA	few	TGTGCCTGGAGTGTTCAGGCGAACACTGAAGCTTTCTTT	CAWSVQANTEAFF
TRBV19	TRBJ2-3	NA	once	TGTGCCAGTAGTACCCCCCGGGGCACAGATACGCAGTATTTT	CASSTPRGTDTQYF
TRBV7-2	TRBJ2-7	TRBD1	NA	TGTGCCAGCAGCTTAGGAGGGACAGGCTTCTCCTACGAGCAGTACTTC	CASSLGGTGFSYEQYF
TRBV2	TRBJ2-1	TRBD2	once	TGTGCCAGCAGCTGGGCCTTTAGCGGGGGCTCCTACAATGAGCAGTTCTTC	CASSWAFSGGSYNEQFF
TRBV19	TRBJ2-1	NA	NA	TGTGCCAGTAGTATATTCAGGGGGGAGGACAATGAGCAGTTCTTC	CASSIFRGEDNEQFF
TRBV2	TRBJ2-5	TRBD2	once	TGTGCCAGCAGTCCCAGACTAGCCCTGCAAGAGACCCAGTACTTC	CASSPRLALQETQYF
TRBV6-5	TRBJ2-7	TRBD2	NA	TGTGCCAGCAGTTACTTTGGGACTAGGAGCAACGAGCAGTACTTC	CASSYFGTRSNEQYF
TRBV11-3	TRBJ2-4	NA	NA	TGTGCCAGCAGCCCCCCCCAACTAGCCAAAAACATTCAGTACTTC	CASSPPQLAKNIQYF
TRBV30	TRBJ2-3	NA	NA	TGTGCCTGGGACTCCCGGGGAGTATGGTTCACAGATACGCAGTATTTT	CAWDSRGVWFTDTQYF
TRBV7-9	TRBJ2-1	TRBD2	few	TGTGCCAGCAGTCGAAGCGGGAGGGATGAGCAGTTCTTC	CASSRSGRDEQFF
TRBV4-3	TRBJ2-3	NA	NA	TGCGCCAGCAGCCAAGATCTCAGTTTTAACACAGATACGCAGTATTTT	CASSQDLSFNTDTQYF
TRBV4-3	TRBJ2-7	TRBD2	few	TGCGCCAGCAGCCAAGGTCTTAGCGGGGGGGCTGACCGACACGAGCAGTACTTC	CASSQGLSGGADRHEQYF
TRBV6-1	TRBJ1-1	NA	NA	TGTGCCAGCACCATCCTGTCCTGGGCGAACACTGAAGCTTTCTTT	CASTILSWANTEAFF
TRBV10-3	TRBJ1-1	NA	NA	TGTGCCATCAGTGACATCCACAGAGAAAGTAACACTGAAGCTTTCTTT	CAISDIHRESNTEAFF
TRBV5-1	TRBJ1-3	NA	NA	TGCGCCAGCAGAGCACAGGGCGGGAACACCATATATTTT	CASRAQGGNTIYF
TRBV27	TRBJ2-4	TRBD1	once	TGTGCCAGCAGTCTGGAGAGGACAGGGCCCATTCAGTACTTC	CASSLERTGPIQYF
TRBV6-6	TRBJ1-1	NA	NA	TGTGCCAGCAACGTGGGGGGAGGCGTGGGCACTGAAGCTTTCTTT	CASNVGGGVGTEAFF
TRBV5-1	TRBJ2-1	NA	NA	TGCGCCAGCAGCCTAACCTTTCCCCGGAGCTCCTACAATGAGCAGTTCTTC	CASSLTFPRSSYNEQFF
TRBV19	TRBJ1-1	NA	NA	TGTGCCAGTAGTACCCTCACGGGGGGCCTCGGGGGAGGAACTGAAGCTTTCTTT	CASSTLTGGLGGGTEAFF
TRBV6-1	TRBJ2-1	NA	NA	TGTGCCAGCAGTGAAGCTGGCCAGCAGTTCTTC	CASSEAGQQFF